This T cell receptor (beta chain) was recorded in a study of cytomegalovirus exposure and HLA in healthy donors. Primers: 60 Vbeta forward and 13 Jbeta reverse. Clones were sequenced by immunoSEQ multiplex PCR, and TCRdb holds only the in-frame ones, with some missing. The sample includes 150,000 or so clones, 73% of them seen just once. The CDR3 runs to 14 residues. V lost 6 bases and J 8 bases, leaving 19 bases between the germline ends. Germline lookup yields CDR1 SQVTM and CDR2 ANQGSEA. The TCR was taken from a woman between 18 and 29 years old in good health and CMV-seronegative. Sequencing input: PBMCs. The chain employs TRBV29-1 and TRBJ1-4; the D gene is possibly TRBD1 (5 bases). The CDR3 is CSVPVGDSREKLFF. In DNA, the CDR3 is TGCAGCGTCCCAGTGGGGGACTCAAGAGAAAAACTGTTTTTT.